This T cell receptor (beta chain) stems from a study of cytotoxic CD8 clonotypes in ibrutinib-treated CLL. Study at large: The patients comprised approximately ten relapsed/refractory and around 14 treatment-naive cases, approximately 18 IGHV unmutated. The study recorded mean values of approximately 260,000 productive templates and approximately 94,000 productive rearrangements per sample.

The method was immunoSEQ multiplex PCR; TCRdb's version includes in-frame clones alone and lacks a portion of them. The data show about 140,000 clones, under 95% seen once. Libraries of TCR beta were made from approximately 1.9 micrograms of genomic DNA that came from cryopreserved PBMCs. Sequencing was performed on PBMCs, taken after 12 months of ibrutinib treatment. The source is a human donor with chronic lymphocytic leukemia.

The CDR3 region has the DNA TGCGCCAGCAGCCAACAATTCCGACAGGGCGGGCAAGAGACCCAGTACTTC. Encoded protein: CASSQQFRQGGQETQYF. The chain is built from TRBV4-1 and TRBJ2-5, with 7 bases that match TRBD1. The J segment lost 2 bases and the V segment lost 2 bases, leaving 11 bases of the junction unmatched. The germline V gene encodes CDR1 MGHRA and CDR2 YSYEKL. There are 17 residues in the CDR3.